These 5 T cell receptor beta chains were sequenced from one sample in a study of T cell repertoires in cytomegalovirus infection. Using its own MiXCR run on the reads, TCRdb lists one record per CDR3 protein. Of roughly 230,000 distinct CDR3 sequences in the sample, 5% to 8.5% were seen once. The material sequenced was PBMCs. All receptors come from a human donor in good health (CMV status not recorded). Some clones in this sample may be carry-over from other donors' samples.

Ten or more counts support this clonotype. The J gene is TRBJ1-2, the V gene TRBV19; D is undetermined. V dropped 0 bases and J dropped 4 bases, with 9 bases sitting between them. Germline CDR1 and CDR2: LNHDA and SQIVND (reference sequence). The CDR3 is made up of 14 amino acids. The CDR3 loop reads CASSIEAGVYGYTF. CDR3 coding DNA: TGTGCCAGTAGTATAGAAGCCGGGGTCTATGGCTACACCTTC. Using reference TRBV19 and TRBJ1-2 for the parts outside the CDR3, the full variable domain is DGGITQSPKYLFRKEGQNVTLSCEQNLNHDAMYWYRQDPGQGLRLIYYSQIVNDFQKGDIAEGYSVSREKKESFPLTVTSAQKNPTAFYLCASSIEAGVYGYTFGSGTRLTVV.

The table lists this clonotype with many counts. The chain uses TRBV7-2 and TRBJ2-3; 11 bases match TRBD2. Germline V CDR1 and CDR2: SGHTA, FQGNSA. The V segment lost 1 base and the J segment 0 bases; nucleotides outside the gene matches: 6. The CDR3 has 18 amino acids. The CDR3 nucleotides are TGTGCCAGCAGCTTAGGTCTAGCGGGGGGCCCGAGCACAGATACGCAGTATTTT. Its protein product is CASSLGLAGGPSTDTQYF.

This chain joins TRBV28 and TRBJ1-2, with 7 bases that match TRBD1. Germline CDR1 and CDR2: MDHEN and SYDVKM. CDR3 length equals 13 residues. Germline trimming cut 5 bases from V and 6 bases from J; bases unmatched to any gene: 6. The CDR3 loop reads CASSLTGEDGYTF. DNA for the CDR3: TGTGCCAGCAGTCTAACAGGGGAGGATGGCTACACCTTC.

Many counts were recorded for this clonotype. The chain is built from TRBV4-2 and TRBJ2-4; D may be TRBD1 or TRBD2 (5 bases each). CDR1 is LGHNA, CDR2 YNFKEQ, per germline. V was trimmed by 1 base and J by 2 bases, leaving 12 bases between them. The CDR3 loop spans 16 amino acids. In DNA, the CDR3 is TGTGCCAGCAGCCAAGCCCGAGGGGAAACCAAAAACATTCAGTACTTC. Amino acid sequence: CASSQARGETKNIQYF.

This clonotype was picked up many times. The chain links TRBV5-6 to TRBJ1-2; no reliable D call. Trimming took off 1 base at V and 8 bases at J, with 6 bases between the two ends. This CDR3 has 11 residues. CDR1 is SGHDT, CDR2 YYEEEE, per germline. This CDR3 is CASSLLGGYTF. The CDR3 bases are TGTGCCAGCAGCTTGTTAGGGGGCTACACCTTC.